The 24 T cell receptor beta chains presented below share a single source sample, sequenced in a study of blood T cell repertoires in COVID-19. Clones were read by immunoSEQ multiplex PCR, and TCRdb kept only the in-frame ones, dropping some. The data show about 120,000 clones, over 70% seen once. Source material: peripheral blood. These receptors were collected from a man aged 65 to 85 with acute or convalescent COVID-19.

The chain couples TRBV18 to TRBJ1-1; TRBD1 matches 9 bases. CDR1 KGHSH and CDR2 LQKENI come from the germline V gene. The CDR3 runs to 15 residues. The V segment lost 5 bases and the J segment 4 bases; nucleotides outside the gene matches: 8. CDR3 region: CASSAGQGMVTEAFF. The CDR3 region has the DNA TGTGCCAGCTCAGCGGGACAGGGAATGGTCACTGAAGCTTTCTTT. Full variable domain (missing parts from reference TRBV18 and TRBJ1-1): NAGVMQNPRHLVRRRGQEARLRCSPMKGHSHVYWYRQLPEEGLKFMVYLQKENIIDESGMPKERFSAEFPKEGPSILRIQQVVRGDSAAYFCASSAGQGMVTEAFFGQGTRLTVV.

The gene calls are TRBV6-6 and TRBJ2-7, with TRBD1 as a possible D gene (5 bases). Trimming took 8 bases from V and 0 from J, leaving 14 bases between them. Germline V gene lookup returns CDR1 MNHNY and CDR2 SVGAGI (reference sequence). This CDR3 is 14 amino acids long. CDR3 nucleotides: TGTGCCAGCGGCCCTCAGGGTAGCTCCTACGAGCAGTACTTC. Protein product: CASGPQGSSYEQYF.

The CDR3: CASSGSGGYGYTF. Here the CDR3 DNA reads TGTGCCAGCAGCGGAAGCGGCGGCTATGGCTACACCTTC. The gene calls are TRBV5-4 and TRBJ1-2; the D is unclear. The CDR3 loop spans 13 amino acids. V dropped 4 bases and J dropped 4 bases, with 11 bases sitting between them. Germline values: CDR1 SGHNT, CDR2 YYREEE (reference sequence).

V gene TRBV29-1 combines with J gene TRBJ1-3; perhaps TRBD1 as D (6 bases). Germline loops: CDR1 SQVTM, CDR2 ANQGSEA. The CDR3 extends over 14 amino acids. The V and J ends lost 7 bases and 1 base respectively, with 14 bases between them. The CDR3: CSATGQSSGNTIYF. The CDR3, as DNA: TGCAGCGCGACAGGACAATCTTCTGGAAACACCATATATTTT.

J is TRBJ2-7 and V is TRBV5-4, with D possibly being TRBD2 (6 bases). Germline V gene sequence: CDR1 SGHNT, CDR2 YYREEE (reference sequence). The V end lost 1 base, the J end lost 6 bases, and 14 bases lay between the germline ends. CDR3 length equals 14 residues. The CDR3 DNA is TGTGCCAGCAGCTTGAAGGAGGGATTGGGCGAGCAGTACTTC. It translates to CASSLKEGLGEQYF.

The CDR3 DNA follows: TGTGCCACCAGCAGAGAGAGAGGAAGCAATCAGCCCCAGCATTTT. This sequence encodes CATSRERGSNQPQHF. The V call is TRBV15, the J call TRBJ1-5; the D is unclear. The CDR3 runs to 15 residues. Germline V lookup: CDR1 LNHNV, CDR2 YYDKDF (reference sequence). V dropped 0 bases and J dropped 1 base, with 7 bases sitting between them.

The chain has TRBV11-2 and TRBJ2-3, with a weak D call TRBD1 (6 bases). Germline values: CDR1 SGHAT, CDR2 FQNNGV. This CDR3 region has 14 residues. Between the trimmed V and J ends, which lost 0 bases and 3 bases, there was a span of 7 bases. CDR3 sequence (DNA): TGTGCCAGCAGCTTAGATACAGGGACAGATACGCAGTATTTT. Amino acid sequence: CASSLDTGTDTQYF.

This clone was observed a few times. This chain joins TRBV21-1 and TRBJ2-1; the listed D gene, TRBD2, was not tested against the DNA. TRBV21-1 is flagged as a pseudogene. The CDR3 is 14 amino acids. The CDR3 nucleotides are TGTGCCAGCAGAGCGGGGAGCTCCTACAATGAGCAGTTCTTC. Translating it yields CASRAGSSYNEQFF.

The chain links TRBV4-1 to TRBJ1-3; 9 positions match TRBD1. V was pared by 0 bases and J by 1 base, with 7 bases of the junction left unmatched. CDR1 and CDR2 from the germline V gene are MGHRA and YSYEKL. This CDR3 has 18 amino acids. CDR3 region: CASSQDPLGQGSGNTIYF. In nucleotides, the CDR3 is TGCGCCAGCAGCCAAGATCCTTTAGGACAGGGGTCTGGAAACACCATATATTTT.

The chain uses TRBV19 and TRBJ1-5; D might be TRBD1 (6 bases). Germline V CDR1 and CDR2: LNHDA, SQIVND (reference sequence). This CDR3 contains 15 residues. V gave up 4 bases and J gave up 0 bases, with 10 bases separating them. The CDR3 sequence is CASSRAGDSNQPQHF. CDR3 coding DNA: TGTGCCAGTAGTAGGGCAGGGGATAGCAATCAGCCCCAGCATTTT.

This chain joins TRBV7-2 and TRBJ1-2, with D possibly TRBD1 on 6 matching bases. The length of the CDR3 is 15 residues. V lost 0 bases to trimming and J lost 8 bases, with 16 bases between them. Looked up from germline, CDR1 is SGHTA and CDR2 is FQGNSA. CDR3 in DNA: TGTGCCAGCAGCTTAGCCGGGACACAAACCCACGGCTACACCTTC. This gives the protein CASSLAGTQTHGYTF.

This chain joins TRBV6-5 and TRBJ2-7; tentatively, D is TRBD2 (6 bases). Germline V lookup: CDR1 MNHEY, CDR2 SVGAGI. The CDR3 runs 15 residues. Trimming stripped 3 bases from V and 0 bases from J, with 12 bases between. Here the CDR3 DNA reads TGTGCCAGCAGTTATACACGGGGGAACTCCTACGAGCAGTACTTC. Its translation: CASSYTRGNSYEQYF.

This chain links TRBV27 with TRBJ2-4, with TRBD1 matching 8 bases. The germline V gene encodes CDR1 MNHEY and CDR2 SMNVEV (reference sequence). This CDR3 comprises 15 residues. V lost 8 bases, J lost 0 bases, and 6 bases stayed unmatched. The CDR3 DNA sequence: TGTGCCAGCTCGACAGGGGAACTAGCCAAAAACATTCAGTACTTC. Translating it yields CASSTGELAKNIQYF.

The chain employs TRBV5-4 and TRBJ2-3; 12 bases are shared with TRBD2. The CDR3 covers 17 residues. The germline gives CDR1 SGHNT, CDR2 YYREEE (reference sequence). V lost 0 bases to trimming and J lost 2 bases; unmatched junction nucleotides: 4. CDR3 sequence: CASSLAGTSGPTDTQYF. The CDR3 DNA follows: TGTGCCAGCAGCTTGGCAGGGACTAGCGGGCCCACAGATACGCAGTATTTT.

This chain uses TRBV9 with TRBJ1-2; possible D gene TRBD1, 5 bases. This CDR3 is 15 amino acids long. V lost 0 bases to trimming and J lost 6 bases, with 15 bases between them. Per the germline V gene, CDR1 is SGDLS and CDR2 is YYNGEE. The CDR3 DNA sequence: TGTGCCAGCAGCGTAGAAGGGAGGAGGGACGATGGCTACACCTTC. The encoded protein is CASSVEGRRDDGYTF.

The table lists this clone with a few counts. The chain carries TRBV5-1 and TRBJ1-4, with no clear D. The CDR3 has 17 amino acids. Germline V gene sequence: CDR1 SGHRS, CDR2 YFSETQ. V was trimmed by 1 base and J by 0 bases, leaving 13 bases between them. CDR3 sequence reads: CASSLFTVAATNEKLFF. The CDR3 DNA follows: TGCGCCAGCAGCTTGTTTACCGTAGCTGCAACTAATGAAAAACTGTTTTTT.

The chain combines TRBV27 with TRBJ2-7, with TRBD1 matching 7 bases. The trim removed 3 bases at V and 7 bases at J, leaving 6 bases unmatched. The V gene's germline CDR1 is MNHEY and CDR2 SMNVEV (reference sequence). The CDR3 spans 13 residues. As DNA, the CDR3 is TGTGCCAGCAGTTTCAACCGGGACAGAGAGCAGTACTTC. As protein: CASSFNRDREQYF.

By frequency in the sample, this clone is medium-sized. The same CDR3 can be traced to other DNA sequences in this sample. V is TRBV19 and J is TRBJ1-2; 7 bases are shared with TRBD1. The CDR3 totals 13 residues. V gave up 8 bases and J gave up 4 bases; unmatched junction bases: 7. Germline CDR1 and CDR2: LNHDA and SQIVND (reference sequence). The CDR3 protein is CASGDRDSYGYTF. In nucleotides, the CDR3 is TGTGCCAGTGGAGACCGGGACAGCTATGGCTACACCTTC.

This chain uses TRBV13 with TRBJ1-2; D might be TRBD1 (5 bases). Trimming left V 4 bases short and J 2 bases short, with 20 bases between. Germline V lookup: CDR1 PRHDT, CDR2 FYEKMQ (reference sequence). This CDR3 spans 17 amino acids. In DNA, the CDR3 is TGTGCCAGCAGCTCCACCCTGGGGGAGGGGAAGAACTATGGCTACACCTTC. Amino acid sequence: CASSSTLGEGKNYGYTF.

The V call is TRBV7-2, the J call TRBJ2-4, with a tentative D call TRBD2 (7 bases). There are 15 residues in the CDR3. Germline values: CDR1 SGHTA, CDR2 FQGNSA. V lost 6 bases, J lost 8 bases, and 20 bases lay in between. As DNA, the CDR3 is TGTGCCAGCAGTTCCCTGGGGCTGGGGGGGCACATTCAGTACTTC. Translated, it gives CASSSLGLGGHIQYF.

This clone was detected a few times. The chain employs TRBV18 and TRBJ1-1; TRBD1 agrees at 9 bases. Germline V CDR1 and CDR2: KGHSH, LQKENI. The V and J ends lost 3 bases and 5 bases, in that order; junction bases with no gene match: 4. The CDR3 length is 14 residues. This CDR3 reads CASSPGQGLTEAFF. CDR3 nucleotides: TGTGCCAGCTCACCGGGACAGGGTTTGACTGAAGCTTTCTTT.

V usage is TRBV24-1 and J usage is TRBJ2-5; possibly TRBD2 for D (5 bases). This CDR3 spans 17 amino acids. The ends were cut back, 5 bases at V and 3 bases at J, with 21 bases in the middle. Germline assignment: CDR1 KGHDR and CDR2 SFDVKD. The CDR3 region is CATSARSLDGREETQYF. The CDR3 nucleotides read TGTGCCACCAGTGCCCGCTCACTAGATGGCAGAGAAGAGACCCAGTACTTC.

J is TRBJ1-2 and V is TRBV9; TRBD1 matches at 7 bases. Germline values: CDR1 SGDLS, CDR2 YYNGEE. This CDR3 region has 17 residues. After removal of 0 bases from V and 8 bases from J, the junction contained 16 bases not matched to a gene. CDR3 bases: TGTGCCAGCAGCGTAGGAGCCTATCAAGACAGGGCTGAAGGCTACACCTTC. Protein sequence: CASSVGAYQDRAEGYTF.

The rearrangement links TRBV7-2 to TRBJ1-5; D might be TRBD1 (5 bases). Trimming left V 5 bases short and J 4 bases short, with 9 bases between. In germline, CDR1 is SGHTA, CDR2 FQGNSA. The CDR3 loop spans 13 amino acids. In DNA, the CDR3 is TGTGCCAGCAGCCGAAGACAGAATCAGCCCCAGCATTTT. It translates to CASSRRQNQPQHF. The variable domain in full, with the rest retrieved from reference TRBV7-2 and TRBJ1-5, is GAGVSQSPSNKVTEKGKDVELRCDPISGHTALYWYRQSLGQGLEFLIYFQGNSAPDKSGLPSDRFSAERTGGSVSTLTIQRTQQEDSAVYLCASSRRQNQPQHFGDGTRLSIL.